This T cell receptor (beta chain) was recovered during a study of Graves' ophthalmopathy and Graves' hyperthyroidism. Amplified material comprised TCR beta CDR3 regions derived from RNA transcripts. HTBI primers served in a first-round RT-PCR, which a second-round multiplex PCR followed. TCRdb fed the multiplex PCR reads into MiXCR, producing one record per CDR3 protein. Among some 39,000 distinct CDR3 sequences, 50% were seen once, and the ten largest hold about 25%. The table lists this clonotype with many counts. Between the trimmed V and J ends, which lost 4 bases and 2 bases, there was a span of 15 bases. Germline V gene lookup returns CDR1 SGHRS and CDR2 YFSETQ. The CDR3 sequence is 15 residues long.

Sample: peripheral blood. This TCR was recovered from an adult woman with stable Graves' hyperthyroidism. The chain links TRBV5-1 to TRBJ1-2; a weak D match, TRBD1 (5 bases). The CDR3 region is CASSPVGEMNYGYTF. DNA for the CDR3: TGCGCCAGCAGCCCAGTAGGGGAAATGAACTATGGCTACACCTTC.